The clone carrying this T cell receptor (beta chain) was seen more than once but under ten times. In germline, CDR1 is SNHLY, CDR2 FYNNEI. The V end lost 4 bases, the J end lost 3 bases, and 13 bases lay between the germline ends. This CDR3 contains 15 residues. These data are taken from a study of blood T cell repertoires in COVID-19. Study-wide background: Samples taken during acute and convalescent COVID-19 were collected in the United States, Italy and Spain. T cells, B-cell-depleted T cells, or PBMCs provided the cDNA or gDNA that served as material.

Data came from immunoSEQ multiplex PCR; TCRdb stores just in-frame clones and leaves some out. The sample comprises about 210,000 clones, 83% of which are singletons, and under 3% rests with the top ten. This sequence joins TRBV2 and TRBJ1-5, with D possibly TRBD1 on 5 matching bases. The sequenced sample consisted of peripheral blood. This receptor was obtained from a woman in her thirties or forties with active or convalescent COVID-19. CDR3 region: CASSAGGFPNQPQHF. The CDR3 DNA reads TGTGCCAGCAGTGCGGGGGGTTTCCCCAATCAGCCCCAGCATTTT.